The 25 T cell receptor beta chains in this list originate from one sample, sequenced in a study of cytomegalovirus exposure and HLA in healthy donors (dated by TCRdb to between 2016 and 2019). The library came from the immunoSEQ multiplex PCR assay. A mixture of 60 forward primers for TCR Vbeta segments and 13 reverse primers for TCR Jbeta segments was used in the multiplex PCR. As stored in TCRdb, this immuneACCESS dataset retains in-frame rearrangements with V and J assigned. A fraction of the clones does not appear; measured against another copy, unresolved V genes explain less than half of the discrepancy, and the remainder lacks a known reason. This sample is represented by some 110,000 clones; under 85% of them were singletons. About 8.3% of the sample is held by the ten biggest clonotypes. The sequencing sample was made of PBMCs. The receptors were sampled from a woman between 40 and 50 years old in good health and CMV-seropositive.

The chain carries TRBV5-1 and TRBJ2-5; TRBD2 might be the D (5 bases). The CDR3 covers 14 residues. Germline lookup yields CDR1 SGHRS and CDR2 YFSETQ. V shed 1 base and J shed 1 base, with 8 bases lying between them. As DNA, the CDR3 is TGCGCCAGCAGCTTGCTCCTAGCCCAAGAGACCCAGTACTTC. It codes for CASSLLLAQETQYF.

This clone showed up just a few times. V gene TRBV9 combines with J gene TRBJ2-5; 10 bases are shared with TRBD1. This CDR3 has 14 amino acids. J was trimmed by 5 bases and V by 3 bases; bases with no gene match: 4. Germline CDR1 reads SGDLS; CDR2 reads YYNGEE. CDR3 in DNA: TGTGCCAGCAGCGAGGGACAGGGGTTCGAGACCCAGTACTTC. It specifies CASSEGQGFETQYF.

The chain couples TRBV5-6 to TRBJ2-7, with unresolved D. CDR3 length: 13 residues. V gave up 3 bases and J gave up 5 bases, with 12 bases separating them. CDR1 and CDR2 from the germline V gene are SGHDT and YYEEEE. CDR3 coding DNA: TGTGCCAGCAGCTACGGGTCATCCGACGAGCAGTACTTC. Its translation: CASSYGSSDEQYF. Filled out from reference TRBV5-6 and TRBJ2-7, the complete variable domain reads DAGVTQSPTHLIKTRGQQVTLRCSPKSGHDTVSWYQQALGQGPQFIFQYYEEEERQRGNFPDRFSGHQFPNYSSELNVNALLLGDSALYLCASSYGSSDEQYFGPGTRLTVT.

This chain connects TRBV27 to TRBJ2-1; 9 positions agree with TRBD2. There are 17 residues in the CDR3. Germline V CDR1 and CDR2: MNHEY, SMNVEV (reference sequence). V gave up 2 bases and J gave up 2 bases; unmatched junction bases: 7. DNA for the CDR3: TGTGCCAGCAGTTTAGATGTACGGACTAGCGCCTACAATGAGCAGTTCTTC. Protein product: CASSLDVRTSAYNEQFF.

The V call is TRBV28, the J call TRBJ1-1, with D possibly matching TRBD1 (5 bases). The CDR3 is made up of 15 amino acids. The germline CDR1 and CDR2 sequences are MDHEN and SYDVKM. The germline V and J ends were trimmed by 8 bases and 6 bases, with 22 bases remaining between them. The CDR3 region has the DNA TGTGCCAGCGGCCCTTCAGTAGGGGAGGGCGCTGAAGCTTTCTTT. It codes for CASGPSVGEGAEAFF.

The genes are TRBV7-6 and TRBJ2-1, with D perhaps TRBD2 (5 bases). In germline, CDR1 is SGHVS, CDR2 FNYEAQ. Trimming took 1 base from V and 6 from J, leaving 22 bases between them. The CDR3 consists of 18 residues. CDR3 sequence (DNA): TGTGCCAGCAGCTTAGGGGTGCCCCGGGGTGTCGCCCTCAATGAGCAGTTCTTC. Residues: CASSLGVPRGVALNEQFF.

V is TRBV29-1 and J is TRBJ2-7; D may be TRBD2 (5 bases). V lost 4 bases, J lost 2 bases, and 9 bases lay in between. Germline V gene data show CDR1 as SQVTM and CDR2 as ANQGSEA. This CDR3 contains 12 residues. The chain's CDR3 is CSVVGLAYEQYF. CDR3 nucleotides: TGCAGCGTTGTCGGACTCGCCTACGAGCAGTACTTC.

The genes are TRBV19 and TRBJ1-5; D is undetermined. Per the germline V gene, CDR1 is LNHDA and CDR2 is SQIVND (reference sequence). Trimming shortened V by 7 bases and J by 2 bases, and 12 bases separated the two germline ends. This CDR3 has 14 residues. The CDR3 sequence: CASKAGWGNQPQHF. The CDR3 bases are TGTGCCAGTAAGGCGGGTTGGGGCAATCAGCCCCAGCATTTT.

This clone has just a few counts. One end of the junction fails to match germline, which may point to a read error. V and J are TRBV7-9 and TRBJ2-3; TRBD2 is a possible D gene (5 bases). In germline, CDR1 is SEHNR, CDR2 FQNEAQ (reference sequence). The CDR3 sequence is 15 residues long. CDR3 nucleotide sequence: TGTTCCAGCAGCCCTCTCGGGGATAGGGCAGATACGCAGTATTTT. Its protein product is CSSSPLGDRADTQYF.

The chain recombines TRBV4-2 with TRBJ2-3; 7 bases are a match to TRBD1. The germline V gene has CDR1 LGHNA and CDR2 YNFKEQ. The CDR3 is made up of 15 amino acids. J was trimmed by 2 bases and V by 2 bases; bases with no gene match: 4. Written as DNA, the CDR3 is TGTGCCAGCAGCCAACGACAGGGAACCACAGATACGCAGTATTTT. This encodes CASSQRQGTTDTQYF.

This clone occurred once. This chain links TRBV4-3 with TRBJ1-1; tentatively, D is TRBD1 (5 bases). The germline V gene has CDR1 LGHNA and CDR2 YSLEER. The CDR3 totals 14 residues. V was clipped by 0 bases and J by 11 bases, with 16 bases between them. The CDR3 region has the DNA TGCGCCAGCAGCCAAGAAGGGGCAGGGAGGGACGCTTTCTTT. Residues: CASSQEGAGRDAFF.

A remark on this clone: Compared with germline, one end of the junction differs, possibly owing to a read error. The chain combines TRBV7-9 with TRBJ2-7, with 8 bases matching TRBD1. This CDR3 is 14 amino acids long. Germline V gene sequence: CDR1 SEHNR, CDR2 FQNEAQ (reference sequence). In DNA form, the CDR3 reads TGTTCCAGCAGCTTGGACAGGGCTGCCTACGAGCAGTACTTC. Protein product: CSSSLDRAAYEQYF.

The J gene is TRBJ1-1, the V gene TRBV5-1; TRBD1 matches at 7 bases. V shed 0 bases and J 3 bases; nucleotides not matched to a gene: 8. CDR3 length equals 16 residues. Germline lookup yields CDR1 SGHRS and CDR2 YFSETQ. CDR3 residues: CASSLASQGSYTEAFF. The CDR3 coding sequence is TGCGCCAGCAGCTTGGCCTCACAGGGGTCATACACTGAAGCTTTCTTT.

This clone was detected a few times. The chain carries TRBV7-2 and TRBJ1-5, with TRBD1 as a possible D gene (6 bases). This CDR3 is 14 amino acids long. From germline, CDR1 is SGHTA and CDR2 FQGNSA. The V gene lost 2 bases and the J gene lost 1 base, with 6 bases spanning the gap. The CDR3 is CASSLQGSNQPQHF. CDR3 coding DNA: TGTGCCAGCAGCTTACAGGGGAGCAATCAGCCCCAGCATTTT.

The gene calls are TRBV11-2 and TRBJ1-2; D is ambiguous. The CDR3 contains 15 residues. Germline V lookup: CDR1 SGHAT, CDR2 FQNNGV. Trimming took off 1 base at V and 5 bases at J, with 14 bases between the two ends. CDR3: CASSLVGSATYGYTF. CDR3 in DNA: TGTGCCAGCAGCTTAGTTGGCAGCGCTACTTATGGCTACACCTTC.

DNA of the CDR3: TGTGCCAGCAGCTACAGGGTAGGGTATGGCTACACCTTC. It yields the protein CASSYRVGYGYTF. The genes are TRBV7-8 and TRBJ1-2; the D gene is possibly TRBD1 (6 bases). The CDR3 is 13 amino acids. The V and J ends lost 4 bases and 5 bases respectively, with 11 bases between them. Germline values: CDR1 SGHVS, CDR2 FQNEAQ.

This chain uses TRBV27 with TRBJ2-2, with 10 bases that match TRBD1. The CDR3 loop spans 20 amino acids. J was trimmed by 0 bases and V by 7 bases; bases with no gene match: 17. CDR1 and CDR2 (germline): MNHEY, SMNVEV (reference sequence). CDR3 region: CASTYSDRGTLLTNTGELFF. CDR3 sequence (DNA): TGTGCCAGCACCTACTCGGACAGGGGGACCCTACTAACGAACACCGGGGAGCTGTTTTTT.

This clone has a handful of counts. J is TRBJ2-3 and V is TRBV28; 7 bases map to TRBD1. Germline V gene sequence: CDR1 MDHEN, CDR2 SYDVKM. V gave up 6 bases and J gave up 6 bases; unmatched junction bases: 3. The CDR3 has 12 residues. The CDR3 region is CASRFRGDTQYF. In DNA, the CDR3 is TGTGCCAGCAGATTCAGGGGGGATACGCAGTATTTT.

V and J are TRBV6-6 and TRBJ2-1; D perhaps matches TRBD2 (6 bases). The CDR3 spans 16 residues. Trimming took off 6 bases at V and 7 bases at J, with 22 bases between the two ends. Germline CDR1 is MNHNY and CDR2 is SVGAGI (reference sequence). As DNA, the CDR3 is TGTGCCAGCAGGGGATCCGGGCGGGGTCTTATGAATGAGCAGTTCTTC. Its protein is CASRGSGRGLMNEQFF.

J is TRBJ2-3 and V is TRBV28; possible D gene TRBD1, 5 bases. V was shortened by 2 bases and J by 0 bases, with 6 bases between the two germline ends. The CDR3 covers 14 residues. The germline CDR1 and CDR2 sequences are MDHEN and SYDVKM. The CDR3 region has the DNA TGTGCCAGCAGTTTACAGGGTAGCACAGATACGCAGTATTTT. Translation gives CASSLQGSTDTQYF. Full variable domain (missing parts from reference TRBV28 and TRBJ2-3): DVKVTQSSRYLVKRTGEKVFLECVQDMDHENMFWYRQDPGLGLRLIYFSYDVKMKEKGDIPEGYSVSREKKERFSLILESASTNQTSMYLCASSLQGSTDTQYFGPGTRLTVL.

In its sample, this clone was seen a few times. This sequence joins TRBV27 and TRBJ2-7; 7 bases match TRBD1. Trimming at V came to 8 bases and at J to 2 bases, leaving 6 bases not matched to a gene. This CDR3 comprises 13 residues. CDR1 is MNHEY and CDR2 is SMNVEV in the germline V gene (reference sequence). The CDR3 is CASSPGQTYEQYF. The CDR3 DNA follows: TGTGCCAGCTCGCCGGGACAGACCTACGAGCAGTACTTC.

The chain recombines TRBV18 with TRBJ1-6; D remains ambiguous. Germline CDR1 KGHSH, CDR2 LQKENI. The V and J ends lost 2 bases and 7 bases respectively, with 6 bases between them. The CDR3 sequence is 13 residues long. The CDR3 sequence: CASSPTVNSPLHF. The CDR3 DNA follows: TGTGCCAGCTCACCAACGGTGAATTCACCCCTCCACTTT.

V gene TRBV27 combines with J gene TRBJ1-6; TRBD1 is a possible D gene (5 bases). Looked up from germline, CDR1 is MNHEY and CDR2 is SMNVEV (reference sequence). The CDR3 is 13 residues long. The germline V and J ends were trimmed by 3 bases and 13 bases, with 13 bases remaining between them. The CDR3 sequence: CASSFGRAAPLHF. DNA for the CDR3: TGTGCCAGCAGTTTTGGCAGGGCGGCTCCCCTCCACTTT.

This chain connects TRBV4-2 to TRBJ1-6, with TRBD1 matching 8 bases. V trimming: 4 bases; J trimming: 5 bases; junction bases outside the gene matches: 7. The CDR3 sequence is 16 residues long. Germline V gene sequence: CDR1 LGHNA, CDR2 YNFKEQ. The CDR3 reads CASSPKSTGDNSPLHF. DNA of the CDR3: TGTGCCAGCAGCCCAAAATCGACAGGGGATAATTCACCCCTCCACTTT.

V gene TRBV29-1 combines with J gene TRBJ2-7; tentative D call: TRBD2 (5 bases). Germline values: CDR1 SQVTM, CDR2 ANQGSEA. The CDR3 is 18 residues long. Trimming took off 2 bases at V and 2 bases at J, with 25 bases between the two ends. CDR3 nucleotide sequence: TGCAGCGTTGAACAATACGGTAGAGGGCCAGAAGTACCCTACGAGCAGTACTTC. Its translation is CSVEQYGRGPEVPYEQYF.